Presented here are 22 T cell receptor beta chains from one specimen sequenced in a study of beta chain features in type 1 diabetes. Study results and caveats: Moderate but significant shortening of TCRB CDR3s was recorded in all four CD4+ subsets from Type 1 diabetes patients.

Expressed TCRB transcripts got sequenced, as all isolated RNA was reverse transcribed. Clones were sequenced by immunoSEQ multiplex PCR, and TCRdb holds only the in-frame ones, with some missing. The data show 20,000 to 25,000 clones, with around three fifths seen just once and 0.37% held by the top ten. These receptors' targets are unknown. Sequencing was performed on stem cell memory CD4+ T cells from blood. The receptors were gathered from a man between 18 and 35 years old with type 1 diabetes.

This clone was seen more than once but under ten times. The chain uses TRBV7-2 and TRBJ1-1; tentative D call: TRBD1 (6 bases). Germline V CDR1 and CDR2: SGHTA, FQGNSA. The CDR3 has 12 residues. Deletions cut 5 bases from V and 9 bases from J, with 13 bases between. In nucleotides, the CDR3 is TGTGCCAGCAGCCTACAGGGAGGGAAAGCTTTCTTT. Translated: CASSLQGGKAFF.

CDR3 in amino acids: CAISESTGTIYF. The CDR3 DNA sequence: TGTGCCATCAGTGAGTCGACGGGGACCATATATTTT. The rearrangement uses TRBV10-3 and TRBJ1-3; D not certain. The germline gives CDR1 ENHRY, CDR2 SYGVKD. The CDR3 extends over 12 amino acids. The V end was cut by 0 bases, the J end by 10 bases, with 7 bases between.

A few counts support this clone. The chain combines TRBV11-2 with TRBJ2-1; 8 bases align to TRBD2. J gave up 4 bases and V 5 bases, and 7 bases lay outside the gene matches. The germline V gene encodes CDR1 SGHAT and CDR2 FQNNGV. This CDR3 contains 15 residues. The CDR3 DNA reads TGTGCCAGCAGCCCATTTGCGGGGGGATACAATGAGCAGTTCTTC. Translating gives CASSPFAGGYNEQFF.

Only a few counts were recorded for this clone. This chain connects TRBV28 to TRBJ2-7, with 9 bases aligning to TRBD2. The CDR3 has 12 amino acids. The ends lost 6 bases at V and 11 bases at J; junction bases unmatched: 8. Germline V lookup: CDR1 MDHEN, CDR2 SYDVKM. The CDR3 nucleotides read TGTGCCAGCAGCGACAATCTAGCGGGAAAGTACTTC. It is translated as CASSDNLAGKYF.

This clone came up a few times. The rearrangement joins TRBV29-1 to TRBJ1-2; 11 bases line up with TRBD1. The CDR3 is made up of 12 amino acids. Germline CDR1 SQVTM, CDR2 ANQGSEA. The V segment lost 6 bases and the J segment 7 bases; nucleotides outside the gene matches: 4. CDR3 nucleotide sequence: TGCAGCGTCGCTGGACAGGGGGCTGGCTACACCTTC. Protein product: CSVAGQGAGYTF.

The rearrangement joins TRBV27 to TRBJ2-5, with a tentative D call TRBD2 (5 bases). V lost 3 bases and J 5 bases, leaving 16 bases between the germline ends. Germline CDR1 is MNHEY and CDR2 is SMNVEV (reference sequence). The CDR3 spans 15 residues. The CDR3 DNA reads TGTGCCAGCAGTTTCCGCATCGGGCGAGGGGAGACCCAGTACTTC. Its translation: CASSFRIGRGETQYF.

The chain couples TRBV5-4 to TRBJ2-1; D not certain. CDR1 and CDR2 from the germline V gene are SGHNT and YYREEE (reference sequence). V lost 1 base to trimming and J lost 0 bases, with 8 bases between them. This CDR3 is 15 amino acids long. The CDR3 DNA reads TGTGCCAGCAGCTTGTCTCCCAGCTCCTACAATGAGCAGTTCTTC. This encodes CASSLSPSSYNEQFF.

This clone has only one observation. V is TRBV5-1 and J is TRBJ1-1; D is undetermined. CDR3 length: 15 residues. V shed 4 bases and J shed 2 bases, with 15 bases lying between them. The V gene's germline CDR1 is SGHRS and CDR2 YFSETQ. This CDR3 reads CASSRTLAENTEAFF. CDR3 in DNA: TGCGCCAGCAGCAGAACATTGGCGGAAAACACTGAAGCTTTCTTT.

The sample holds a few counts of this clone. The chain recombines TRBV29-1 with TRBJ2-5, with 8 bases identical to TRBD2. Germline values: CDR1 SQVTM, CDR2 ANQGSEA. This CDR3 contains 12 residues. V gave up 4 bases and J gave up 4 bases; unmatched junction bases: 2. The CDR3 DNA sequence: TGCAGCGTTGCCCGGGGGGGAGAGACCCAGTACTTC. Amino acid sequence: CSVARGGETQYF.

This clone has more than one count but fewer than ten. V is TRBV7-2 and J is TRBJ2-3; D might be TRBD1 (6 bases). V was shortened by 4 bases and J by 0 bases, with 17 bases between the two germline ends. The CDR3 sequence is 17 residues long. The germline V gene encodes CDR1 SGHTA and CDR2 FQGNSA. As DNA, the CDR3 is TGTGCCAGCAGCTCCGGACAGACACGAATCAGCACAGATACGCAGTATTTT. Its protein product is CASSSGQTRISTDTQYF.

The chain is built from TRBV5-1 and TRBJ2-3; 9 positions agree with TRBD1. V lost 4 bases, J lost 4 bases, and 10 bases stayed unmatched. The length of the CDR3 is 16 residues. CDR1 SGHRS and CDR2 YFSETQ come from the germline V gene. The CDR3 DNA reads TGCGCCAGCAGCCTGCAGATTGGACAGGGGTCAGATACGCAGTATTTT. Translated: CASSLQIGQGSDTQYF.

The CDR3 DNA is TGTGCCAGCACCCAGGGGGGTGACTATGGCTACACCTTC. This translates into CASTQGGDYGYTF. The chain carries TRBV5-4 and TRBJ1-2; 7 nucleotides line up with TRBD1. The germline CDR1 and CDR2 sequences are SGHNT and YYREEE (reference sequence). The junction had 5 bases not matched to a gene; V was cut back by 6 bases and J by 3 bases. CDR3 length: 13 amino acids. Full variable domain (rest looked up from reference TRBV5-4 and TRBJ1-2): ETGVTQSPTHLIKTRGQQVTLRCSSQSGHNTVSWYQQALGQGPQFIFQYYREEENGRGNFPPRFSGLQFPNYSSELNVNALELDDSALYLCASTQGGDYGYTFGSGTRLTVV.

The rearrangement links TRBV7-2 to TRBJ1-1; D call uncertain. V lost 0 bases to trimming and J lost 7 bases, with 9 bases between them. The CDR3 sequence is 13 residues long. Per the germline V gene, CDR1 is SGHTA and CDR2 is FQGNSA. The CDR3 here is CASSLAPGSEAFF. The DNA for the CDR3 is TGTGCCAGCAGCTTAGCCCCGGGGAGTGAAGCTTTCTTT.

The DNA for the CDR3 is TGTGCCAGTCTGGCCTCAGGGGGATACACCGGGGAGCTGTTTTTT. Amino acids: CASLASGGYTGELFF. The chain joins TRBV19 to TRBJ2-2; 7 nucleotides line up with TRBD1. V lost 8 bases, J lost 3 bases, and 9 bases stayed unmatched. CDR1 LNHDA and CDR2 SQIVND come from the germline V gene (reference sequence). The CDR3 contains 15 residues.

The CDR3 here is CATVAGAGSYNEQFF. CDR3 nucleotide sequence: TGTGCCACCGTAGCGGGAGCGGGTTCCTACAATGAGCAGTTCTTC. The genes are TRBV28 and TRBJ2-1; 9 positions match TRBD2. V shed 10 bases, J shed 1 base, and the junction held 8 bases outside the gene matches. The germline gives CDR1 MDHEN, CDR2 SYDVKM. The CDR3 is 15 residues long.

The sample holds a few counts of this clone. The chain combines TRBV6-6 with TRBJ2-4, with 8 nucleotides matching TRBD1. Trimming took 4 bases from V and 7 from J; bases not matched to a gene: 6. The CDR3 length is 14 residues. Germline V gives CDR1 MNHNY, CDR2 SVGAGI (reference sequence). This CDR3 reads CASSSRDRRNIQYF. The CDR3 nucleotides read TGTGCCAGCAGTTCCCGGGACAGGCGGAACATTCAGTACTTC.

The rearrangement uses TRBV2 and TRBJ1-5; D is possibly TRBD1 (5 bases). Trimming removed 6 bases from V and 11 bases from J, with 17 bases in between. The germline V gene has CDR1 SNHLY and CDR2 FYNNEI. The CDR3 consists of 13 residues. CDR3 loop: CASRRPDSRAQHF. The CDR3 coding sequence is TGTGCCAGCAGACGACCCGACAGCCGGGCCCAGCATTTT.

This clone is labeled medium-sized (0.01 to 0.1%). This chain joins TRBV23-1 and TRBJ2-5; D is perhaps TRBD1 (5 bases). TRBV23-1 is treated as an ORF (open reading frame) with a function not yet certain. The CDR3 spans 16 residues. Trimming shortened V by 1 base and J by 0 bases, and 12 bases separated the two germline ends. CDR3 protein: CASSQFDRHHQETQYF. CDR3 bases: TGCGCCAGCAGTCAATTCGACAGACACCACCAAGAGACCCAGTACTTC.

This clone was seen only a few times. The gene calls are TRBV7-2 and TRBJ2-7; D not resolved. The germline V gene has CDR1 SGHTA and CDR2 FQGNSA. This CDR3 comprises 13 residues. V dropped 7 bases and J dropped 2 bases, with 12 bases sitting between them. CDR3: CASTLGPPYEQYF. The DNA for the CDR3 is TGTGCCAGCACCCTGGGCCCTCCCTACGAGCAGTACTTC.

This chain connects TRBV28 to TRBJ2-5; a weak D match, TRBD1 (6 bases). The V end lost 5 bases, the J end lost 0 bases, and 13 bases lay between the germline ends. CDR3 length: 15 residues. The germline CDR1 and CDR2 sequences are MDHEN and SYDVKM. The CDR3 sequence is CASSSYRAYQETQYF. The CDR3 DNA is TGTGCCAGCAGTAGTTACAGGGCGTACCAAGAGACCCAGTACTTC.

J is TRBJ1-2 and V is TRBV9; D is possibly TRBD1 (5 bases). CDR3 length: 14 amino acids. Germline V gene lookup returns CDR1 SGDLS and CDR2 YYNGEE. V was clipped by 2 bases and J by 8 bases, with 16 bases between them. CDR3 residues: CASSVDTPSRGYTF. The CDR3 coding sequence is TGTGCCAGCAGCGTGGACACCCCCAGTAGGGGCTACACCTTC.

The chain is built from TRBV7-2 and TRBJ1-2, with no clear D. Germline CDR1 SGHTA, CDR2 FQGNSA. This CDR3 spans 11 amino acids. V was trimmed by 3 bases and J by 9 bases, leaving 8 bases between them. The CDR3 spells CASSFSLSYTF. CDR3 bases: TGTGCCAGCAGCTTCTCACTAAGCTACACCTTC.